Each of the 27 T cell receptor beta chains below was sequenced from the same sample in a study of blood T cell repertoires in COVID-19. The protocol was immunoSEQ multiplex PCR, while the TCRdb copy is restricted to in-frame clones and leaves out a portion. The sample records about 170,000 clones, roughly four fifths being singletons. The sample was peripheral blood. Receptor source: an elderly woman with COVID-19, enrolled during active disease.

This clone occurred many times. The chain couples TRBV4-1 to TRBJ2-5; maybe TRBD1 (6 bases). Deletions cut 2 bases from V and 5 bases from J, with 15 bases between. Per germline, CDR1 MGHRA and CDR2 YSYEKL. This CDR3 contains 15 residues. CDR3 sequence: CASSQQGTRGETQYF. The CDR3 DNA reads as TGCGCCAGCAGCCAACAGGGGACCCGAGGTGAGACCCAGTACTTC.

The chain carries TRBV6-6 and TRBJ1-2; a possible D gene is TRBD1 (5 bases). V dropped 6 bases and J dropped 6 bases, with 17 bases sitting between them. The germline V gene has CDR1 MNHNY and CDR2 SVGAGI (reference sequence). This CDR3 spans 14 amino acids. The CDR3 here is CASRTPGTENGYTF. The CDR3 DNA reads TGTGCCAGCAGGACACCCGGGACTGAGAATGGCTACACCTTC.

The chain recombines TRBV3-1 (or the pseudogene TRBV3-2) with TRBJ2-2, with D perhaps TRBD1 (5 bases). The CDR3 is made up of 15 amino acids. Germline CDR1 is LGHDT and CDR2 is YNNKEL (reference sequence). The V end lost 4 bases, the J end lost 3 bases, and 12 bases lay between the germline ends. The CDR3 reads CASSRFDRDTGELFF. The CDR3 DNA reads TGTGCCAGCAGCCGCTTCGACAGAGACACCGGGGAGCTGTTTTTT.

This sequence joins TRBV27 and TRBJ2-7; possibly TRBD1 for D (7 bases). Germline assignment: CDR1 MNHEY and CDR2 SMNVEV (reference sequence). Trimming shortened V by 3 bases and J by 7 bases, and 16 bases separated the two germline ends. This CDR3 is 14 amino acids long. The CDR3 sequence is CASSFDVRGREQYF. DNA of the CDR3: TGTGCCAGCAGTTTTGATGTCAGGGGGAGGGAGCAGTACTTC.

This chain uses TRBV7-3 with TRBJ2-2; tentative D call: TRBD2 (5 bases). There are 14 residues in the CDR3. Per the germline V gene, CDR1 is SGHTA and CDR2 is FQGTGA. The V end lost 2 bases, the J end lost 4 bases, and 8 bases lay between the germline ends. CDR3 nucleotides: TGTGCCAGCAGCTTATTGGGAGTCACCGGGGAGCTGTTTTTT. As protein: CASSLLGVTGELFF. The complete variable domain, with remaining parts taken from reference TRBV7-3 and TRBJ2-2, reads GAGVSQTPSNKVTEKGKYVELRCDPISGHTALYWYRQSLGQGPEFLIYFQGTGAADDSGLPNDRFFAVRPEGSVSTLKIQRTERGDSAVYLCASSLLGVTGELFFGEGSRLTVL.

The CDR3 DNA reads as TGTGCCAGCAGGGCACGTGACAGGCAGTCGGACGAGCAGTACTTC. Its protein is CASRARDRQSDEQYF. J is TRBJ2-7 and V is TRBV6-5; D perhaps matches TRBD1 (6 bases). Trimming removed 6 bases from V and 5 bases from J, with 20 bases in between. The CDR3 loop spans 15 amino acids. The germline gives CDR1 MNHEY, CDR2 SVGAGI.

V gene TRBV29-1 combines with J gene TRBJ2-1; no definite D call. The CDR3 has 11 amino acids. Germline CDR1 and CDR2: SQVTM and ANQGSEA. Trimming cost V 6 bases and J 6 bases, with 9 bases left between them. In DNA form, the CDR3 reads TGCAGCGTCCCCAGTCCCAATGAGCAGTTCTTC. Residues: CSVPSPNEQFF.

The table lists this clone with a few counts. The chain recombines TRBV27 with TRBJ1-2; D perhaps matches TRBD1 (5 bases). This CDR3 contains 13 residues. V was clipped by 6 bases and J by 4 bases, with 12 bases between them. Per the germline V gene, CDR1 is MNHEY and CDR2 is SMNVEV (reference sequence). Here the CDR3 reads CASSPQGSYGYTF. CDR3 sequence (DNA): TGTGCCAGCAGCCCCCAGGGAAGCTATGGCTACACCTTC.

The chain recombines TRBV27 with TRBJ1-5; D not resolved. The V gene's germline CDR1 is MNHEY and CDR2 SMNVEV (reference sequence). CDR3 size: 13 residues. Trimming removed 6 bases from V and 0 bases from J, with 6 bases in between. The CDR3 DNA is TGTGCCAGCAGAACTGGTAGCAATCAGCCCCAGCATTTT. Its translation is CASRTGSNQPQHF.

In this sample, this clone turned up once. The J gene is TRBJ2-7, the V gene TRBV11-2, with D tentatively TRBD2 (6 bases). Between the trimmed V and J ends, which lost 2 bases and 0 bases, there was a span of 11 bases. The CDR3 spans 15 residues. Germline values: CDR1 SGHAT, CDR2 FQNNGV. CDR3 residues: CASSLYAGFSYEQYF. The CDR3 bases are TGTGCCAGCAGCTTATATGCGGGATTCTCCTACGAGCAGTACTTC.

The chain employs TRBV5-1 and TRBJ2-3; 11 bases are a match to TRBD1. CDR1 and CDR2 from the germline V gene are SGHRS and YFSETQ. V shed 1 base and J 3 bases; nucleotides not matched to a gene: 10. This CDR3 has 18 amino acids. In nucleotides, the CDR3 is TGCGCCAGCAGCTTGTGGGTGATGGGACAGGGGGTTACAGATACGCAGTATTTT. This gives the protein CASSLWVMGQGVTDTQYF. Full variable domain (outside the CDR3, taken from reference TRBV5-1 and TRBJ2-3): KAGVTQTPRYLIKTRGQQVTLSCSPISGHRSVSWYQQTPGQGLQFLFEYFSETQRNKGNFPGRFSGRQFSNSRSEMNVSTLELGDSALYLCASSLWVMGQGVTDTQYFGPGTRLTVL.

This rearrangement joins TRBV4-2 to TRBJ2-7, with D hard to call. This CDR3 is built from 15 residues. Germline V gene sequence: CDR1 LGHNA, CDR2 YNFKEQ. The V end was cut by 4 bases, the J end by 4 bases, with 17 bases between. DNA for the CDR3: TGTGCCAGCAGCCCCCATGGTTCGGGTTTGTACGAGCAGTACTTC. It yields the protein CASSPHGSGLYEQYF.

The J gene is TRBJ2-3, the V gene TRBV6-2 or TRBV6-3; TRBD2 agrees at 11 bases. CDR3 length: 19 residues. Germline CDR1 MNHEY, CDR2 SVGEGT. V lost 5 bases, J lost 0 bases, and 13 bases stayed unmatched. The CDR3 spells CASSALAGGVFRSTDTQYF. In nucleotides, the CDR3 is TGTGCCAGCAGTGCGCTAGCGGGGGGCGTATTCCGTAGCACAGATACGCAGTATTTT.

The rearrangement uses TRBV5-5 and TRBJ1-1; no definite D call. Germline CDR1 SGHKS, CDR2 YYEKEE (reference sequence). V lost 2 bases, J lost 0 bases, and 11 bases lay in between. The CDR3 extends over 15 amino acids. CDR3 in DNA: TGTGCCAGCAGCTTTTGGCAGAACATGAACACTGAAGCTTTCTTT. It specifies CASSFWQNMNTEAFF.

This chain uses TRBV5-4 with TRBJ2-1; 7 bases line up with TRBD1. Trimming cost V 2 bases and J 4 bases; bases outside gene matches: 6. This CDR3 is built from 15 residues. CDR1 and CDR2 (germline): SGHNT, YYREEE (reference sequence). CDR3 region: CASSFPGQLYNEQFF. The CDR3 bases are TGTGCCAGCAGCTTCCCGGGACAGTTATACAATGAGCAGTTCTTC.

The chain has TRBV9 and TRBJ2-7; 7 positions match TRBD2. CDR1 is SGDLS and CDR2 is YYNGEE in the germline V gene. The CDR3 totals 14 residues. Trimming removed 5 bases from V and 6 bases from J; junction bases left unmatched: 11. CDR3 loop: CASSSSGGSVEQYF. The CDR3 DNA is TGTGCCAGCAGTTCCTCAGGCGGGAGTGTCGAGCAGTACTTC.

This sequence joins TRBV7-2 and TRBJ1-2; the D is unclear. From germline, CDR1 is SGHTA and CDR2 FQGNSA. This CDR3 spans 14 amino acids. Trimming took 0 bases from V and 7 from J, leaving 12 bases between them. CDR3 bases: TGTGCCAGCAGCTTAGCCGGGTGGTACGGTGGCTACACCTTC. Translated: CASSLAGWYGGYTF.

This clone showed up just a few times. The chain employs TRBV18 and TRBJ1-5; 8 bases map to TRBD1. CDR1 is KGHSH and CDR2 is LQKENI in the germline V gene. V shed 6 bases, J shed 4 bases, and the junction held 11 bases outside the gene matches. This CDR3 has 16 residues. CDR3 loop: CASSLGRTGSNQPQHF. CDR3 DNA: TGTGCCAGCTCTCTAGGACGGACAGGGTCAAATCAGCCCCAGCATTTT.

This clone has only one observation. The chain joins TRBV21-1 to TRBJ2-1; the listed D gene, TRBD2, was not tested against the DNA. TRBV21-1 is a listed pseudogene. The CDR3 is made up of 19 amino acids. Here the CDR3 DNA reads TGTGCCAGCAGCTCCCATTCTAGCGGGAGCCCCGTACGCTACAATGAGCAGTTCTTC. It specifies CASSSHSSGSPVRYNEQFF.

The chain joins TRBV2 to TRBJ2-5, with TRBD2 matching 7 bases. The V and J ends lost 6 bases and 1 base, in that order; junction bases with no gene match: 8. The CDR3 totals 15 residues. The V gene's germline CDR1 is SNHLY and CDR2 FYNNEI. CDR3 nucleotide sequence: TGTGCCAGCAGCAAGGGACTACCACTCCAAGAGACCCAGTACTTC. This gives the protein CASSKGLPLQETQYF.

The V and J genes are TRBV21-1 and TRBJ2-3; the DNA was not used to check the table's D call, TRBD2. TRBV21-1 is shown as a pseudogene. There are 19 residues in the CDR3. This chain's CDR3 is CASSKGGLRDRDKPDTQYF. In DNA, the CDR3 is TGTGCCAGCAGCAAAGGCGGGTTGAGGGATCGCGACAAACCAGATACGCAGTATTTT.

The V gene is TRBV18, the J gene TRBJ1-6; D is perhaps TRBD1 (6 bases). Germline loops: CDR1 KGHSH, CDR2 LQKENI. V dropped 2 bases and J dropped 8 bases, with 16 bases sitting between them. The CDR3 totals 16 residues. This CDR3 reads CASSPFPGARDSPLHF. CDR3 DNA sequence: TGTGCCAGCTCACCATTCCCAGGGGCGAGGGATTCACCCCTCCACTTT.

V and J are TRBV10-3 and TRBJ2-1, with TRBD2 matching over 12 bases. The CDR3 has 16 residues. V lost 4 bases and J lost 7; bases outside the gene matches: 8. Germline values: CDR1 ENHRY, CDR2 SYGVKD. CDR3 nucleotide sequence: TGTGCCATCAGTGGGGCGGGTCTAGCGGGAGGGAATGAGCAGTTCTTC. It codes for CAISGAGLAGGNEQFF.

The chain combines TRBV5-6 with TRBJ2-7; TRBD2 aligns across 8 bases. In germline, CDR1 is SGHDT, CDR2 YYEEEE. CDR3 length equals 16 residues. V shed 3 bases, J shed 4 bases, and the junction held 12 bases outside the gene matches. The CDR3 DNA sequence: TGTGCCAGCAGCTCGGGGGGACGAGCGGGGGTATACGAGCAGTACTTC. Translating it yields CASSSGGRAGVYEQYF.

The genes are TRBV7-9 and TRBJ1-2; TRBD1 matches at 8 bases. This CDR3 contains 12 residues. The trim removed 5 bases at V and 7 bases at J, leaving 3 bases unmatched. The germline CDR1 and CDR2 sequences are SEHNR and FQNEAQ (reference sequence). In DNA form, the CDR3 reads TGTGCCAGCAGCGGAGGACAGGGTGGCTACACCTTC. It yields the protein CASSGGQGGYTF.

Remarks on this clone: The sample holds other DNA sequences that translate to the same CDR3. The chain employs TRBV14 and TRBJ2-2; D uncertain. V was trimmed by 0 bases and J by 6 bases, leaving 8 bases between them. The CDR3 totals 14 residues. Per the germline V gene, CDR1 is SGHDN and CDR2 is FVKESK. The CDR3 DNA sequence: TGTGCCAGCAGCCAAGATCTTGTCGCCGGGGAGCTGTTTTTT. It is translated as CASSQDLVAGELFF.

The V and J genes are TRBV7-9 and TRBJ1-6; D may be TRBD1 (6 bases). Between the trimmed V and J ends, which lost 1 base and 5 bases, there was a span of 6 bases. The CDR3 has 14 amino acids. The germline V gene has CDR1 SEHNR and CDR2 FQNEAQ (reference sequence). CDR3 amino acids: CASSLGQDNSPLHF. CDR3 DNA sequence: TGTGCCAGCAGCTTAGGACAGGATAATTCACCCCTCCACTTT.